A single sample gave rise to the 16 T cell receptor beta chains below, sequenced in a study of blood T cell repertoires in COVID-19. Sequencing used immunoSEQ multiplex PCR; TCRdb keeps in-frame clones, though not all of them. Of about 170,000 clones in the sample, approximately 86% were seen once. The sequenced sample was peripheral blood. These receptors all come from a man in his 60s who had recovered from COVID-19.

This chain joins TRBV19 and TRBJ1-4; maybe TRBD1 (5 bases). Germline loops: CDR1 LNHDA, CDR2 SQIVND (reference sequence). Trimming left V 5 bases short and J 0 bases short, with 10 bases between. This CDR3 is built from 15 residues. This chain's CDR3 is CASSAGHSTNEKLFF. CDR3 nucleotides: TGTGCCAGTAGTGCTGGACATTCAACTAATGAAAAACTGTTTTTT.

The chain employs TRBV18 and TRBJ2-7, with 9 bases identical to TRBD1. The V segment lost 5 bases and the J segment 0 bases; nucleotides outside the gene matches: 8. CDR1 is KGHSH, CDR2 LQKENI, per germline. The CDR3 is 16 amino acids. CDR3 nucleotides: TGTGCCAGCTCATATGCCGGGACAGGGAGCTCCTACGAGCAGTACTTC. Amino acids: CASSYAGTGSSYEQYF.

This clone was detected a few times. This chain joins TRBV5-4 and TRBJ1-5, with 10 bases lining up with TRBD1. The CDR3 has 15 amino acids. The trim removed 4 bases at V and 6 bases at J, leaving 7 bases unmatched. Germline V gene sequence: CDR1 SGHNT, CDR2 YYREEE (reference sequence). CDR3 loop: CASSISGTGVQPQHF. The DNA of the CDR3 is TGTGCCAGCAGCATATCCGGGACAGGGGTTCAGCCCCAGCATTTT.

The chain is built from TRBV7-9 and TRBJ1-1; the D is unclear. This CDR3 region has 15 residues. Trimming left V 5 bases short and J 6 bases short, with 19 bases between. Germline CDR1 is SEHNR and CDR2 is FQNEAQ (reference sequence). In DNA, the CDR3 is TGTGCCAGCAGCGCCAACACACCCGATATCGCTGAAGCTTTCTTT. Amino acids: CASSANTPDIAEAFF.

CDR3 in amino acids: CASSSFGTSGGSWADTQYF. CDR3 in DNA: TGTGCCAGCAGCTCATTCGGGACTAGCGGGGGGTCATGGGCAGATACGCAGTATTTT. The chain is built from TRBV7-9 and TRBJ2-3; 15 bases agree with TRBD2. The CDR3 extends over 19 amino acids. Per the germline V gene, CDR1 is SEHNR and CDR2 is FQNEAQ (reference sequence). Trimming took 4 bases from V and 4 from J; bases not matched to a gene: 12. The full variable domain, with the rest looked up from reference TRBV7-9 and TRBJ2-3, is DTGVSQNPRHKITKRGQNVTFRCDPISEHNRLYWYRQTLGQGPEFLTYFQNEAQLEKSRLLSDRFSAERPKGSFSTLEIQRTEQGDSAMYLCASSSFGTSGGSWADTQYFGPGTRLTVL.

The DNA for the CDR3 is TGTGCCAGCAGCTTCGGGGAGACTAGCACAGATACGCAGTATTTT. It encodes CASSFGETSTDTQYF. V usage is TRBV11-3 and J usage is TRBJ2-3, with D tentatively TRBD2 (5 bases). The CDR3 length is 15 residues. Between the trimmed V and J ends, which lost 3 bases and 0 bases, there was a span of 10 bases. Germline lookup yields CDR1 SGHNT and CDR2 YENEEA.

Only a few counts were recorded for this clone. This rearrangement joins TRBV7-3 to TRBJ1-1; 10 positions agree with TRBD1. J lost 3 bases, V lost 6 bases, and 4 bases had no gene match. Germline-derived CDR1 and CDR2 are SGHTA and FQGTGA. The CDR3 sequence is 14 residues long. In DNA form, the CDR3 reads TGTGCCAGCAGTCGGACAGGGGGGGACACTGAAGCTTTCTTT. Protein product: CASSRTGGDTEAFF.

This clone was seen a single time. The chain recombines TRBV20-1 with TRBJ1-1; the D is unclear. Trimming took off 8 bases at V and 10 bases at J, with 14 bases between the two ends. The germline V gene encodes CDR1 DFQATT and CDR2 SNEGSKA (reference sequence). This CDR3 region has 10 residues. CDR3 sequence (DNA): TGCAGTCTTTGGGAGGGTGGAGCTTTCTTT. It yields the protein CSLWEGGAFF.

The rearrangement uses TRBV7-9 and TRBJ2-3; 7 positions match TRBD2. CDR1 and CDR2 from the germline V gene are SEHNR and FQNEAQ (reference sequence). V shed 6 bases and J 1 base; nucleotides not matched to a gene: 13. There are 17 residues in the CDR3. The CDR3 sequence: CASSSTRLGGGTDTQYF. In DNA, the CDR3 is TGTGCCAGCAGTTCGACGAGGTTGGGGGGGGGCACAGATACGCAGTATTTT.

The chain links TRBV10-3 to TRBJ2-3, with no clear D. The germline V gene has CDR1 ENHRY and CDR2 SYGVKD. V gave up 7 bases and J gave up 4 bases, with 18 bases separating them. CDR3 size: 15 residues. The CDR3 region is CAINGYGVSSDTQYF. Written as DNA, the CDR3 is TGTGCCATCAACGGCTACGGAGTCTCTTCAGATACGCAGTATTTT.

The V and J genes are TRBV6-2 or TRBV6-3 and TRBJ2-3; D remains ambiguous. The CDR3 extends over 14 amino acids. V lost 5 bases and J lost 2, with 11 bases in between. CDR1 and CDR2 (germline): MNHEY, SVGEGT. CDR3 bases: TGTGCCAGCAGTAATCCAGGCCCCACAGATACGCAGTATTTT. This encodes CASSNPGPTDTQYF.

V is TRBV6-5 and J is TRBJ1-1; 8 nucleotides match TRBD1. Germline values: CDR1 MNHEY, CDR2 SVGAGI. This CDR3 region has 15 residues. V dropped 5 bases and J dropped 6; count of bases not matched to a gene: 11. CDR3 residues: CASSRKPGQVSEAFF. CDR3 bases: TGTGCCAGCAGTCGTAAGCCGGGACAGGTGTCTGAAGCTTTCTTT.

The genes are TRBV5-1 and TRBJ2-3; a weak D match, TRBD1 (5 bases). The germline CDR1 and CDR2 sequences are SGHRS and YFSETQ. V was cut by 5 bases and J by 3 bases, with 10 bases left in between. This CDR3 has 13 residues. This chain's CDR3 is CASRNTGTDTQYF. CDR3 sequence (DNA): TGCGCCAGCAGAAACACAGGTACAGATACGCAGTATTTT.

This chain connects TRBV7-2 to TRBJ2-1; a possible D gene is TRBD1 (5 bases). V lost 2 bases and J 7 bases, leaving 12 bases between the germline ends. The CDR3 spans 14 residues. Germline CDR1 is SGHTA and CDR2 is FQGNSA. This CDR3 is CASSLSYRLNEQFF. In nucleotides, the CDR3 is TGTGCCAGCAGCTTAAGTTACAGGTTGAATGAGCAGTTCTTC.

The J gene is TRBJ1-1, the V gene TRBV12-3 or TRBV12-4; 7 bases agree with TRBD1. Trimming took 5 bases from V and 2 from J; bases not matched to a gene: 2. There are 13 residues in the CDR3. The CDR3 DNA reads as TGTGCCAGCAGTGGACAGGTTAACACTGAAGCTTTCTTT. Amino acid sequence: CASSGQVNTEAFF.

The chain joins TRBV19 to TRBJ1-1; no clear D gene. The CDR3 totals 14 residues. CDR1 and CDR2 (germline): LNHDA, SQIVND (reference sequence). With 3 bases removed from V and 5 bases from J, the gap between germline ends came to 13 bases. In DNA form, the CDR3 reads TGTGCCAGTAGTATCCCAGGACGGGAAACTGAAGCTTTCTTT. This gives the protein CASSIPGRETEAFF. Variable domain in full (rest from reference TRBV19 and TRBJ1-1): DGGITQSPKYLFRKEGQNVTLSCEQNLNHDAMYWYRQDPGQGLRLIYYSQIVNDFQKGDIAEGYSVSREKKESFPLTVTSAQKNPTAFYLCASSIPGRETEAFFGQGTRLTVV.